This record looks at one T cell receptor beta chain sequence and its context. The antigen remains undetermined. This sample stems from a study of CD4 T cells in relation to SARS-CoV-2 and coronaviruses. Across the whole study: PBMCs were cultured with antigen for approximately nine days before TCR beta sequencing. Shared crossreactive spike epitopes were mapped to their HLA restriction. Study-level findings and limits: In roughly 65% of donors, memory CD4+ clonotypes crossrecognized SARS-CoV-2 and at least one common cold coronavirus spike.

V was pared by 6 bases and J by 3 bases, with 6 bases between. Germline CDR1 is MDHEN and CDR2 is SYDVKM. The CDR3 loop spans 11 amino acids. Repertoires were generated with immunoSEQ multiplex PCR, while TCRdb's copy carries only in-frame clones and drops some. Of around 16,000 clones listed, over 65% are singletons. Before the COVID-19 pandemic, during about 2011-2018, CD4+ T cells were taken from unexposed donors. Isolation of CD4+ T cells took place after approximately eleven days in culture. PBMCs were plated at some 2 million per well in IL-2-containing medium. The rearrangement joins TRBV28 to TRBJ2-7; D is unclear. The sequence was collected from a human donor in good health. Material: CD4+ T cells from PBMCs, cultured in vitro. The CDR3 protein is CASRDHYEQYF. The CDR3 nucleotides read TGTGCCAGCAGGGACCACTACGAGCAGTACTTC.